This TCR beta chain was profiled in a study of cytotoxic CD8 clonotypes in ibrutinib-treated CLL. Study findings and constraints: Baseline-level clonality went beyond age-matched healthy donors and moved in step with circulating CD8+ T-cell counts. Sustained-remission and progressing patients had unequal sampling times.

With 1 base removed from V and 5 bases from J, the gap between germline ends came to 12 bases. CDR1 and CDR2 from the germline V gene are KGHSH and LQKENI. The CDR3 is made up of 15 amino acids. This clone was observed a few times. What it binds is not known. Generated by immunoSEQ multiplex PCR, the TCRdb table keeps only in-frame clones and is missing some. The repertoire includes over 130,000 clones, approximately 80% of them detected once, and 7.6% sits in the top ten. The sequencing here drew on PBMCs, taken after 36 months of ibrutinib treatment. The rearrangement joins TRBV18 to TRBJ1-5; the D is unclear. The TCR originated in a human donor with chronic lymphocytic leukemia. CDR3 in amino acids: CASSPRTGRDQPQHF. The DNA for the CDR3 is TGTGCCAGCTCACCACGAACGGGTCGGGATCAGCCCCAGCATTTT.